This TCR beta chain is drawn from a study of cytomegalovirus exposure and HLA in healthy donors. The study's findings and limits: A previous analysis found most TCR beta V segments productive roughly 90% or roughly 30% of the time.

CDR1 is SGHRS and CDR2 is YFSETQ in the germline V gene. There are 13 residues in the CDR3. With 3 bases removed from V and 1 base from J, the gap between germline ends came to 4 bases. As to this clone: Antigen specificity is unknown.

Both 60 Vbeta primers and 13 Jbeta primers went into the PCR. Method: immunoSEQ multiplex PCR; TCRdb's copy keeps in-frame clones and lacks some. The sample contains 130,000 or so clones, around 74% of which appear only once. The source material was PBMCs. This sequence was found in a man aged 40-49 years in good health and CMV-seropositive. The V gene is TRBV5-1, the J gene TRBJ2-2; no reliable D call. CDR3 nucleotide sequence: TGCGCCAGCAGCTCCAAGAACACCGGGGAGCTGTTTTTT. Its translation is CASSSKNTGELFF.